This TCR beta chain was recorded in a study of neurological immune-mediated disorders. Many counts were recorded for this clonotype. Germline V gene lookup returns CDR1 LGHNA and CDR2 YNFKEQ. The CDR3 has 20 amino acids. J gave up 0 bases and V 0 bases, and 10 bases lay outside the gene matches. TCRdb recomputed calls from the 5' RACE reads with MiXCR, one row per CDR3 protein. The sample lists tens of thousands of distinct CDR3 sequences, under 7.5% seen once, with about 4% in the top ten. This sequence was found in a woman in her thirties or forties in good health. Sequencing was carried out using PBMCs. This chain links TRBV4-2 with TRBJ2-1; 11 nucleotides line up with TRBD2. The CDR3 DNA reads as TGTGCCAGCAGCCAAGAGCCCCACCGACTAGCGGGGATCTCCTACAATGAGCAGTTCTTC. Translated: CASSQEPHRLAGISYNEQFF.